This T cell receptor beta chain was sequenced for a study of T cells after posttransplantation cyclophosphamide. Assay used: immunoSEQ multiplex PCR; TCRdb lists only in-frame clones, some missing. The sample has tens of thousands of clones; roughly nine tenths are singletons. In germline, CDR1 is LNHDA, CDR2 SQIVND (reference sequence). CDR3 length equals 18 residues. Germline trimming cut 6 bases from V and 0 bases from J; bases unmatched to any gene: 11. The sample comprised PBMCs. The gene calls are TRBV19 and TRBJ2-2; TRBD1 aligns across 9 bases. This clonotype was sampled from a woman between 50 and 59 years old in good health and a related stem cell transplant donor. The CDR3 nucleotides read TGTGCCAGTAGCTACAGCAGGACAGGGGATTCGAACACCGGGGAGCTGTTTTTT. It codes for CASSYSRTGDSNTGELFF. Using reference TRBV19 and TRBJ2-2 for the parts outside the CDR3, the full variable domain is DGGITQSPKYLFRKEGQNVTLSCEQNLNHDAMYWYRQDPGQGLRLIYYSQIVNDFQKGDIAEGYSVSREKKESFPLTVTSAQKNPTAFYLCASSYSRTGDSNTGELFFGEGSRLTVL.